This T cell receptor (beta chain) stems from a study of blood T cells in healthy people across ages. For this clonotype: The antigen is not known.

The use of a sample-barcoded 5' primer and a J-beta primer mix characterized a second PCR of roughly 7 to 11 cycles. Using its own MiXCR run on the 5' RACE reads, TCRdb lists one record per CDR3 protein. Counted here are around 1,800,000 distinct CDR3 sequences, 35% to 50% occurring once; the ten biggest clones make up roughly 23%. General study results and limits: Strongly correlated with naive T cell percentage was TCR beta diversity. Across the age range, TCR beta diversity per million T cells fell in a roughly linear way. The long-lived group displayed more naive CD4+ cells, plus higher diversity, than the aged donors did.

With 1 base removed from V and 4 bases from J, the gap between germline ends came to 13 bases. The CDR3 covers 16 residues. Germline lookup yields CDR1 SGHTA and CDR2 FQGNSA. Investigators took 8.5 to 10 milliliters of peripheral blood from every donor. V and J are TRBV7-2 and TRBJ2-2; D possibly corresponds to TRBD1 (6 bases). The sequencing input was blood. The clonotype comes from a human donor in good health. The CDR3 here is CASSLGVRGATGELFF. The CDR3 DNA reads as TGTGCCAGCAGCTTAGGCGTCAGGGGCGCCACCGGGGAGCTGTTTTTT.